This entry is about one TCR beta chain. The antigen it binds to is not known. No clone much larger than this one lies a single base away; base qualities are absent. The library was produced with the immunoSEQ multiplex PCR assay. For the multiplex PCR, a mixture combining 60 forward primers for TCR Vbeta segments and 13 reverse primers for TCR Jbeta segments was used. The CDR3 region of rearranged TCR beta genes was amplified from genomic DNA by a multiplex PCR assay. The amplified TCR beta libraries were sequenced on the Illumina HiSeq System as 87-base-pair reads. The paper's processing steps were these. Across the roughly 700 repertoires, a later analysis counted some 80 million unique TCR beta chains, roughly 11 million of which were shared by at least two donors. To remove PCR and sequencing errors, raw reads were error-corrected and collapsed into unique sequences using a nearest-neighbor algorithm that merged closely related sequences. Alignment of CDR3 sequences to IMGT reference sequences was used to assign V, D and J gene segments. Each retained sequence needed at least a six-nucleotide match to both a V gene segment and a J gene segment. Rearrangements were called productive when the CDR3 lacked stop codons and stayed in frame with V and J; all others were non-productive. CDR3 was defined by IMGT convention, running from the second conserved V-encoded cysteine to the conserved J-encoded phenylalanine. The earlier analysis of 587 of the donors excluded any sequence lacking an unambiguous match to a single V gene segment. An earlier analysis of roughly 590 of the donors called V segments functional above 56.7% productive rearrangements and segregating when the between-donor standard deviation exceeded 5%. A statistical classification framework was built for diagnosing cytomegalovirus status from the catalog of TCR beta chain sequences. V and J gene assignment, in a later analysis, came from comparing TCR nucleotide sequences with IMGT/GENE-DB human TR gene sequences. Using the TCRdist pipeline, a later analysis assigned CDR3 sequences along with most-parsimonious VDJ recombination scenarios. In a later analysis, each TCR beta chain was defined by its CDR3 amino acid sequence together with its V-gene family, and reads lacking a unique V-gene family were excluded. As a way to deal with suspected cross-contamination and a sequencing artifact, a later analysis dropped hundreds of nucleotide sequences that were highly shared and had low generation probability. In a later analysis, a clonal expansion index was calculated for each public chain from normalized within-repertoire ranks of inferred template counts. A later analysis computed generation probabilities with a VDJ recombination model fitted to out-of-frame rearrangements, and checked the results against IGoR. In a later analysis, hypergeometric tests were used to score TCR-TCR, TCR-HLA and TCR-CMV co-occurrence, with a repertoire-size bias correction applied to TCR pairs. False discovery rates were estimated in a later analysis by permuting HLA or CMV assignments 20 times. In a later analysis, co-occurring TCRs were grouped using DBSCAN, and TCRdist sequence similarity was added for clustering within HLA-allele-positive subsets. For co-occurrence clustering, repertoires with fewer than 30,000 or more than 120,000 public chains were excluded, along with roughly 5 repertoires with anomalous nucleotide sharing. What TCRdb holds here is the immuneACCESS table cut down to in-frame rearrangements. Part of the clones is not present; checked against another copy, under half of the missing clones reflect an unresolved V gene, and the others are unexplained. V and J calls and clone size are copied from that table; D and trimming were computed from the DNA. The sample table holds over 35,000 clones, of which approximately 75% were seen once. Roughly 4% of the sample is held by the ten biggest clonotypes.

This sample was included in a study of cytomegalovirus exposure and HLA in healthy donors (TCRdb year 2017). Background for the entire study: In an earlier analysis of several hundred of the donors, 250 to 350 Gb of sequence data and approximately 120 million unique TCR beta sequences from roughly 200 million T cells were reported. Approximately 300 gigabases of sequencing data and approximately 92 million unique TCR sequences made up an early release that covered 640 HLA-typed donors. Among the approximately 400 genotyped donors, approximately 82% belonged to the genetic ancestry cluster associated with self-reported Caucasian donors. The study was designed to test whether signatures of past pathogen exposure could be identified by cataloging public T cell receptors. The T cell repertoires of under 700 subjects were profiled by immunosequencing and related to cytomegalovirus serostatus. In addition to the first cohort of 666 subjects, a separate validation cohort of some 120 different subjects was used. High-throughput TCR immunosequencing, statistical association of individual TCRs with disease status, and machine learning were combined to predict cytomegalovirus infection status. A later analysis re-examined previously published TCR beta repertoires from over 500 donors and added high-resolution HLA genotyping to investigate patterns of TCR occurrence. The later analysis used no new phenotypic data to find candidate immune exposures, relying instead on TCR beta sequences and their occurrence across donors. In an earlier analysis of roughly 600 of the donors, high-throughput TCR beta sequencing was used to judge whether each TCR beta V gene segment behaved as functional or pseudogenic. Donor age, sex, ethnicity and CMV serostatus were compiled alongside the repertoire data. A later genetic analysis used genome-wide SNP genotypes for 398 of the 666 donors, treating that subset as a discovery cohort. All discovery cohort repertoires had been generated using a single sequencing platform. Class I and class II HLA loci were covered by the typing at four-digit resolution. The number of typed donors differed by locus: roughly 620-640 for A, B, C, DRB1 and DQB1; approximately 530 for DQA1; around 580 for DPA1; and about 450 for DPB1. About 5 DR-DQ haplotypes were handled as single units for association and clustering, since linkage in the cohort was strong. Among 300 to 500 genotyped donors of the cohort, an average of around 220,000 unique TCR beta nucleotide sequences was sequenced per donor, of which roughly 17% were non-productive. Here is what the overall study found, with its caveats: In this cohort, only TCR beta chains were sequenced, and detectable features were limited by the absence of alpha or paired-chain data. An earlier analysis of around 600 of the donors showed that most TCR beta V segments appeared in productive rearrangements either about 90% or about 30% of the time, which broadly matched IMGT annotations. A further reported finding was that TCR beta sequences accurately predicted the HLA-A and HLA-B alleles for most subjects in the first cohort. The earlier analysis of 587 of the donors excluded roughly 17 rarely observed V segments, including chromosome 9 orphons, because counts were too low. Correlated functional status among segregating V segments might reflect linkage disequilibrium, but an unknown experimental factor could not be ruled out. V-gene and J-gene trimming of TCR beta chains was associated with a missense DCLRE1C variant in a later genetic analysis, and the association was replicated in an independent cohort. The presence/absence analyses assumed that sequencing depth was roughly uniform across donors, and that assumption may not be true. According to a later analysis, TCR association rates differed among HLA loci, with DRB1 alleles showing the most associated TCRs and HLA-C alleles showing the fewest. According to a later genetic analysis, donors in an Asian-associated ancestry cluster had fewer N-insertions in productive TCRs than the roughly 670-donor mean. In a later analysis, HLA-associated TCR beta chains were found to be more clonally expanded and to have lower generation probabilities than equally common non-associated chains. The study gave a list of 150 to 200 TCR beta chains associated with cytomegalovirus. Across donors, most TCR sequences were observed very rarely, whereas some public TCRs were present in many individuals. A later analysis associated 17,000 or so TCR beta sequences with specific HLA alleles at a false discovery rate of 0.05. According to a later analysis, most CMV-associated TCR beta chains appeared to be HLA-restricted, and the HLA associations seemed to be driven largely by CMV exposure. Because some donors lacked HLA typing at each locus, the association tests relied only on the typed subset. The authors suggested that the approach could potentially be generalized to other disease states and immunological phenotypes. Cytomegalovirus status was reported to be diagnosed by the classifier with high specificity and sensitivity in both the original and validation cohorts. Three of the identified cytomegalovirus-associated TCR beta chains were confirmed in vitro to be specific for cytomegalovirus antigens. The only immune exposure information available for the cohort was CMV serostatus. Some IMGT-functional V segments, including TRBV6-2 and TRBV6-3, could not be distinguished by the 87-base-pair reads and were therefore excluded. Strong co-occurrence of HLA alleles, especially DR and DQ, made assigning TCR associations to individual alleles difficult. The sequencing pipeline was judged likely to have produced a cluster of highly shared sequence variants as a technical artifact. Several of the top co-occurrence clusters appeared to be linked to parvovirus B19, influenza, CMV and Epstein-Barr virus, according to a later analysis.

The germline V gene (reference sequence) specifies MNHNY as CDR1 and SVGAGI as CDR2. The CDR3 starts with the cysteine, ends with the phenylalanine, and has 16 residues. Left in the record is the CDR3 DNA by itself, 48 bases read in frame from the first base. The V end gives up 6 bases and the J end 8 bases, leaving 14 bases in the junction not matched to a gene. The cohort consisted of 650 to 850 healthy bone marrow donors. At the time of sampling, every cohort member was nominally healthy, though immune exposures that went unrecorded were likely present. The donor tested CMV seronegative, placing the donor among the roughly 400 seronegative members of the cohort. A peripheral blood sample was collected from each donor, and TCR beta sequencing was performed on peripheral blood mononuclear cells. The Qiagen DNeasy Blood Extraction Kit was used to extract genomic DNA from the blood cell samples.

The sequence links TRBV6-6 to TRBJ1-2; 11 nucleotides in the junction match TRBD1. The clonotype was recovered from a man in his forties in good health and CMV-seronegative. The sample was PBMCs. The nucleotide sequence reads TGTGCCAGCAGCCGAACCGGGACAGGGGGAGGATACGGCTACACCTTC. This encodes CASSRTGTGGGYGYTF.